This T cell receptor beta chain was found in a study of human T cells and chemical hapten exposure. TCRdb re-derived calls from the RACE reads in MiXCR, one entry per CDR3 protein. This repertoire shows about 120,000 distinct CDR3 sequences, roughly 12% found once; its top ten account for around 2.7%. A few counts support this clonotype. Its antigen is still unknown. The germline V gene has CDR1 SGHRS and CDR2 YFSETQ. Trimming left V 0 bases short and J 5 bases short, with 11 bases between. The CDR3 is 14 residues long. Findings of the study overall: More PT1 expanded TCRs went with higher patch test scores.

The time point here: pre-sensitization, week 0. As for treatment: therapeutic diphenylcyclopropenone sensitization with weekly scalp DPC. This receptor was taken from a young woman with alopecia areata. Some clones in this sample may be carry-over from other donors' samples. The chain has TRBV5-1 and TRBJ1-2; tentatively, D is TRBD1 (5 bases). The sequences come from whole blood, collected in connection with sensitization to the hapten diphenylcyclopropenone (DPC). The CDR3 DNA follows: TGCGCCAGCAGCTTGGGTTATCAGGGTTATGGCTACACCTTC. It translates to CASSLGYQGYGYTF.